These 13 T cell receptor beta chains originate from one sample sequenced in a study of blood T cell repertoires in COVID-19. Here immunoSEQ multiplex PCR was the method, and the copy in TCRdb shows in-frame clones only, minus some. The table has about 250,000 clones, around four fifths seen once. The material sequenced was peripheral blood. The source is a woman in her sixties or seventies with active or convalescent COVID-19.

The rearrangement joins TRBV11-3 to TRBJ2-3; TRBD1 agrees at 7 bases. The CDR3 has 15 residues. CDR1 is SGHNT, CDR2 YENEEA, per germline. V lost 4 bases to trimming and J lost 5 bases; unmatched junction nucleotides: 9. The CDR3 reads CASSSRDSSGDTQYF. In DNA form, the CDR3 reads TGTGCCAGCAGCTCCCGGGACAGCAGTGGAGATACGCAGTATTTT.

The V gene is TRBV19, the J gene TRBJ1-6, with D perhaps matching TRBD1 (6 bases). V was trimmed by 7 bases and J by 7 bases, leaving 17 bases between them. Germline V lookup: CDR1 LNHDA, CDR2 SQIVND (reference sequence). This CDR3 contains 15 residues. The CDR3 DNA follows: TGTGCCAGTACCTCCGGCCAAGGGGGAAATTCACCCCTCCACTTT. This sequence encodes CASTSGQGGNSPLHF.

The chain has TRBV5-1 and TRBJ2-2; the D gene is possibly TRBD1 (7 bases). The V end was cut by 3 bases, the J end by 5 bases, with 14 bases between. CDR1 and CDR2 from the germline V gene are SGHRS and YFSETQ. The CDR3 runs to 15 residues. The CDR3 nucleotides are TGCGCCAGCAGCTGGACAGGAGGAGGGACCGGGGAGCTGTTTTTT. Its translation: CASSWTGGGTGELFF.

This rearrangement joins TRBV24-1 to TRBJ1-2; 8 nucleotides align to TRBD1. With 2 bases clipped from V and 1 base from J, the junction kept 11 bases outside the gene matches. CDR1 is KGHDR, CDR2 SFDVKD, per germline. The CDR3 is made up of 18 amino acids. The CDR3 spells CATSDSDREGMGNYGYTF. CDR3 DNA: TGTGCCACCAGTGATTCGGACAGGGAGGGGATGGGTAACTATGGCTACACCTTC.

This clone was counted a few times. The rearrangement joins TRBV3-1 (or the pseudogene TRBV3-2) to TRBJ1-3; 7 bases line up with TRBD1. Germline CDR1 is LGHDT and CDR2 is YNNKEL (reference sequence). After removal of 3 bases from V and 4 bases from J, the junction contained 3 bases not matched to a gene. The CDR3 length is 14 residues. CDR3 in amino acids: CASSQTGFGNTIYF. DNA of the CDR3: TGTGCCAGCAGCCAGACAGGGTTCGGAAACACCATATATTTT.

J is TRBJ1-1 and V is TRBV15; D unresolved. CDR1 is LNHNV and CDR2 is YYDKDF in the germline V gene (reference sequence). CDR3 size: 13 residues. V lost 1 base to trimming and J lost 3 bases, with 6 bases between them. CDR3 region: CATSRGRDTEAFF. The CDR3 DNA reads as TGTGCCACCAGCAGAGGGAGGGACACTGAAGCTTTCTTT.

This clone was seen only a few times. The chain joins TRBV2 to TRBJ2-7, with D possibly TRBD2 on 5 matching bases. V lost 4 bases and J 6 bases, leaving 13 bases between the germline ends. Germline lookup yields CDR1 SNHLY and CDR2 FYNNEI. The CDR3 is made up of 13 amino acids. Here the CDR3 reads CASSVWVEGEQYV. CDR3 sequence (DNA): TGTGCCAGCAGTGTATGGGTAGAGGGCGAGCAGTACGTC.

V and J are TRBV19 and TRBJ1-4; D uncertain. The CDR3 covers 18 residues. Trimming shortened V by 4 bases and J by 0 bases, and 18 bases separated the two germline ends. Germline V gene data show CDR1 as LNHDA and CDR2 as SQIVND (reference sequence). Written as DNA, the CDR3 is TGTGCCAGTAGTACGATTCCCCAGGACTTCTCAACTAATGAAAAACTGTTTTTT. It is translated as CASSTIPQDFSTNEKLFF.

As to this clone: The sample contains more than one DNA sequence encoding this CDR3. The J gene is TRBJ1-5, the V gene TRBV6-5, with D tentatively TRBD1 (5 bases). Deletions cut 0 bases from V and 2 bases from J, with 8 bases between. Germline V CDR1 and CDR2: MNHEY, SVGAGI. CDR3 length: 15 amino acids. CDR3 DNA sequence: TGTGCCAGCAGTTACTCATCGGGGGGCAATCAGCCCCAGCATTTT. Translation gives CASSYSSGGNQPQHF.

A few counts support this clone. V usage is TRBV2 and J usage is TRBJ1-5; TRBD1 aligns across 8 bases. The J segment lost 0 bases and the V segment lost 6 bases, leaving 13 bases of the junction unmatched. Germline V lookup: CDR1 SNHLY, CDR2 FYNNEI. The CDR3 sequence is 18 residues long. The CDR3 spells CASRRRTGNGYSNQPQHF. The CDR3 DNA follows: TGTGCCAGCAGACGTCGGACAGGGAATGGGTATAGCAATCAGCCCCAGCATTTT.

The gene calls are TRBV5-1 and TRBJ1-6; D is ambiguous. Trimming removed 2 bases from V and 10 bases from J, with 13 bases in between. CDR3 length equals 14 residues. CDR1 and CDR2 from the germline V gene are SGHRS and YFSETQ. DNA for the CDR3: TGCGCCAGCAGCTTCGGACGGGATCAGTCACCCCTCCACTTT. Translating it yields CASSFGRDQSPLHF.

This clone has only one observation. This chain links TRBV7-9 with TRBJ2-7; the D gene is possibly TRBD1 (6 bases). The CDR3 contains 13 residues. Germline CDR1 SEHNR, CDR2 FQNEAQ (reference sequence). V gave up 4 bases and J gave up 5 bases, with 12 bases separating them. The CDR3 reads CASSSTGTNEQYF. In DNA, the CDR3 is TGTGCCAGCAGCTCCACAGGGACAAACGAGCAGTACTTC.

J is TRBJ1-5 and V is TRBV27; tentative D call: TRBD1 (5 bases). This CDR3 has 15 residues. Trimming removed 1 base from V and 4 bases from J, with 11 bases in between. Germline V gene sequence: CDR1 MNHEY, CDR2 SMNVEV (reference sequence). In DNA, the CDR3 is TGTGCCAGCAGTTTATTGTCGACAGTGAATCAGCCCCAGCATTTT. Residues: CASSLLSTVNQPQHF.